One sample yielded the 25 T cell receptor beta chains listed below, sequenced in a study of blood T cells in healthy people across ages. Using a J-beta primer mix together with a sample-barcoded 5' primer, a second PCR was run for about 7 to 12 cycles. TCRdb fed the 5' RACE reads into MiXCR, producing one record per CDR3 protein. Counted here are hundreds of thousands of distinct CDR3 sequences, about 30% occurring once; the ten biggest clones make up 15%. The material sequenced was blood. These receptors originate from a woman older than 75 in good health.

J is TRBJ2-1 and V is TRBV4-3; the D gene is possibly TRBD2 (5 bases). Per germline, CDR1 LGHNA and CDR2 YSLEER. Deletions cut 0 bases from V and 4 bases from J, with 10 bases between. The CDR3 spans 15 residues. The CDR3 DNA sequence: TGCGCCAGCAGCCAAGACGGGATCCGGTACAATGAGCAGTTCTTC. Its translation: CASSQDGIRYNEQFF.

The V call is TRBV12-3 or TRBV12-4, the J call TRBJ1-2, with D possibly TRBD1 on 5 matching bases. V dropped 2 bases and J dropped 2 bases, with 18 bases sitting between them. The CDR3 consists of 17 residues. Here the CDR3 reads CASSLLDRGTTNYGYTF. In DNA form, the CDR3 reads TGTGCCAGCAGTTTACTTGATAGGGGCACGACCAACTATGGCTACACCTTC.

This clonotype has just a few counts. The genes are TRBV9 and TRBJ1-1; D is undetermined. Germline lookup yields CDR1 SGDLS and CDR2 YYNGEE. This CDR3 contains 16 residues. The V and J ends lost 0 bases and 0 bases respectively, with 12 bases between them. This chain's CDR3 is CASSVADGRMNTEAFF. The CDR3 DNA reads TGTGCCAGCAGCGTAGCCGACGGGCGGATGAACACTGAAGCTTTCTTT.

The gene calls are TRBV27 and TRBJ1-4; D is undetermined. The germline CDR1 and CDR2 sequences are MNHEY and SMNVEV (reference sequence). Trimming cost V 6 bases and J 8 bases, with 10 bases left between them. The CDR3 spans 12 residues. CDR3 DNA: TGTGCCAGCAGACCCTTCCAAGAAAAACTGTTTTTT. Amino acid sequence: CASRPFQEKLFF.

The chain employs TRBV15 and TRBJ1-4; 9 positions agree with TRBD1. From germline, CDR1 is LNHNV and CDR2 YYDKDF (reference sequence). The CDR3 consists of 16 residues. V was pared by 1 base and J by 5 bases, with 5 bases of the junction left unmatched. In nucleotides, the CDR3 is TGTGCCACCAGCAGAGGAGGGACAGGGTCCAATGAAAAACTGTTTTTT. It encodes CATSRGGTGSNEKLFF.

The V and J genes are TRBV27 and TRBJ2-5; D is unresolved. V was pared by 4 bases and J by 7 bases, with 13 bases between. Germline-derived CDR1 and CDR2 are MNHEY and SMNVEV (reference sequence). The CDR3 length is 13 residues. In DNA form, the CDR3 reads TGTGCCAGCAGTTCCCAGTTCGTGTGGACCCAGTACTTC. Amino acid sequence: CASSSQFVWTQYF.

The chain is built from TRBV5-1 and TRBJ2-5, with no clear D. V lost 2 bases, J lost 5 bases, and 7 bases lay in between. Germline V CDR1 and CDR2: SGHRS, YFSETQ. This CDR3 has 12 residues. CDR3 amino acids: CASSFPSETQYF. In DNA, the CDR3 is TGCGCCAGCAGCTTCCCCTCGGAGACCCAGTACTTC.

In this sample, this clonotype turned up many times. This chain uses TRBV20-1 with TRBJ1-5; unclear D gene. Trimming took 6 bases from V and 4 from J, leaving 10 bases between them. This CDR3 is built from 12 residues. Germline values: CDR1 DFQATT, CDR2 SNEGSKA (reference sequence). The CDR3 DNA reads as TGCAGTGCCCAGACGGGGAATCAGCCCCAGCATTTT. Translating it yields CSAQTGNQPQHF.

The genes are TRBV14 and TRBJ2-3, with D maybe TRBD2 (7 bases). V was cut by 1 base and J by 5 bases, with 16 bases left in between. This CDR3 has 16 residues. CDR1 is SGHDN and CDR2 is FVKESK in the germline V gene. The CDR3 DNA reads as TGTGCCAGCAGCCAAGTTTGGGGGGGGCCGGGAGATACGCAGTATTTT. Translating gives CASSQVWGGPGDTQYF.

This clonotype was seen many times. This rearrangement joins TRBV29-1 to TRBJ2-7; the D gene is possibly TRBD1 (5 bases). The germline CDR1 and CDR2 sequences are SQVTM and ANQGSEA. V was trimmed by 1 base and J by 5 bases, leaving 9 bases between them. The CDR3 is 12 amino acids. The CDR3 DNA follows: TGCAGCGTTGAAGTTCAGGGCAACGAGCAGTACTTC. Amino acid sequence: CSVEVQGNEQYF.

In regard to this clonotype: An end of the junction differs from the germline gene, which may be a read error. The J gene is TRBJ1-4, the V gene TRBV25-1; weak D call: TRBD1 (5 bases). This CDR3 spans 14 amino acids. In germline, CDR1 is MGHDK, CDR2 SYGVNS. CDR3 in amino acids: CTSSERQGREKLFF. The CDR3 DNA reads as TGTACCAGCAGTGAACGGCAGGGTCGGGAAAAACTGTTTTTT.

There are many counts of this clonotype. The chain recombines TRBV2 with TRBJ1-4; D is undetermined. The germline gives CDR1 SNHLY, CDR2 FYNNEI. V was pared by 1 base and J by 12 bases, with 3 bases between. The length of the CDR3 is 10 residues. Written as DNA, the CDR3 is TGTGCCAGCAGTGAAGGAGAACTGTTTTTT. Translating it yields CASSEGELFF.

This clonotype has a count of ten or more. This rearrangement joins TRBV12-3 or TRBV12-4 to TRBJ2-1, with unresolved D. Trimming stripped 1 base from V and 8 bases from J, with 6 bases between. This CDR3 is 12 amino acids long. CDR3 in amino acids: CASSLVGDEQFF. In nucleotides, the CDR3 is TGTGCCAGCAGTTTAGTTGGGGATGAGCAGTTCTTC.

This clonotype was seen a handful of times. This chain links TRBV6-1 with TRBJ1-5; D is unclear. The CDR3 totals 11 residues. CDR1 and CDR2 (germline): MNHNS, SASEGT. Trimming cost V 3 bases and J 9 bases, with 6 bases left between them. The CDR3 here is CASSEGGPQHF. For the CDR3, the DNA is TGTGCCAGCAGTGAGGGAGGGCCCCAGCATTTT.

This clonotype was found many times. The chain recombines TRBV9 with TRBJ1-6; D unclear. The CDR3 totals 10 residues. The V gene's germline CDR1 is SGDLS and CDR2 YYNGEE. Trimming stripped 6 bases from V and 10 bases from J, with 5 bases between. The CDR3 loop is CASIGSPLHF. CDR3 coding DNA: TGTGCCAGCATTGGATCACCCCTCCACTTT.

This clonotype showed up just once. The V and J genes are TRBV7-9 and TRBJ2-4; D unresolved. Trimming left V 5 bases short and J 11 bases short, with 10 bases between. In germline, CDR1 is SEHNR, CDR2 FQNEAQ (reference sequence). The CDR3 is 11 amino acids. The DNA of the CDR3 is TGTGCCAGCAGCAATGGGCTCCTTCAGTACTTC. Residues: CASSNGLLQYF.

This clonotype showed up many times. This chain uses TRBV5-1 with TRBJ1-1; 10 bases map to TRBD1. V dropped 4 bases and J dropped 4; count of bases not matched to a gene: 10. This CDR3 has 16 residues. CDR1 and CDR2 (germline): SGHRS, YFSETQ. As DNA, the CDR3 is TGCGCCAGCAGCATCCGGGACAGGGGTTCGGGCACTGAAGCTTTCTTT. It specifies CASSIRDRGSGTEAFF.

The rearrangement links TRBV10-3 to TRBJ1-6; D unclear. Germline V lookup: CDR1 ENHRY, CDR2 SYGVKD. This CDR3 comprises 14 residues. V was clipped by 10 bases and J by 5 bases, with 15 bases between them. CDR3 bases: TGTGCCACCCGACCGGGTCCGGATAATTCACCCCTCCACTTT. Protein: CATRPGPDNSPLHF.

This clonotype was counted at least ten times. The chain joins TRBV19 to TRBJ2-1; TRBD2 agrees at 9 bases. The CDR3 runs to 16 residues. CDR1 and CDR2 from the germline V gene are LNHDA and SQIVND (reference sequence). V lost 3 bases and J lost 2; bases outside the gene matches: 5. CDR3 region: CASSIDLAGPYNEQFF. For the CDR3, the DNA is TGTGCCAGTAGTATTGACCTAGCGGGGCCCTACAATGAGCAGTTCTTC. Drawing the rest from reference TRBV19 and TRBJ2-1, the complete variable domain is DGGITQSPKYLFRKEGQNVTLSCEQNLNHDAMYWYRQDPGQGLRLIYYSQIVNDFQKGDIAEGYSVSREKKESFPLTVTSAQKNPTAFYLCASSIDLAGPYNEQFFGPGTRLTVL.

This clonotype was observed at least ten times. The chain is built from TRBV4-2 and TRBJ1-1; TRBD1 aligns across 9 bases. CDR3 length: 17 residues. V was clipped by 0 bases and J by 5 bases; unmatched bases: 10. Germline V lookup: CDR1 LGHNA, CDR2 YNFKEQ. The CDR3 region has the DNA TGTGCCAGCAGCCAAGATCTTGTTCGGACAGGGGCGACTGAAGCTTTCTTT. This translates into CASSQDLVRTGATEAFF.

About this clonotype: The CDR3 end shows no conserved phenylalanine or tryptophan, and so a read error is likely. The DNA is omitted, as the CDR3 cannot be located on it reliably, and the CDR3 follows TCRdb's listing. The J gene is TRBJ2-7, the V gene TRBV29-1; TRBD1 is taken as the D call from the table, unchecked against the DNA. The CDR3 spans 12 amino acids, including both terminal residues. Germline CDR1 and CDR2: SQVTM and ANQGSEA. The CDR3 loop is CSVEGSGGVPYL.

The chain recombines TRBV6-1 with TRBJ1-1; 7 bases match TRBD1. The junction had 7 bases not matched to a gene; V was cut back by 10 bases and J by 2 bases. This CDR3 comprises 13 residues. The germline gives CDR1 MNHNS, CDR2 SASEGT. CDR3 nucleotide sequence: TGTGCCACCTCCCAGGGGGTAAACACTGAAGCTTTCTTT. Translated: CATSQGVNTEAFF.

This clonotype has more than one count but fewer than ten. The chain is built from TRBV2 and TRBJ2-1; the match to TRBD1 covers 9 bases. Germline V gives CDR1 SNHLY, CDR2 FYNNEI. The V segment lost 7 bases and the J segment 15 bases; nucleotides outside the gene matches: 13. The CDR3 has 13 amino acids. CDR3 bases: TGTGCCAGCAACCGGGACAGGGATCTACCGGTGTTCTTC. Amino acids: CASNRDRDLPVFF.

This clonotype was counted many times. The V call is TRBV5-1, the J call TRBJ2-1; D possibly corresponds to TRBD2 (5 bases). The CDR3 runs 15 residues. CDR1 and CDR2 from the germline V gene are SGHRS and YFSETQ. V was shortened by 0 bases and J by 0 bases, with 7 bases between the two germline ends. CDR3: CASSLDSGSYNEQFF. CDR3 coding DNA: TGCGCCAGCAGCTTGGACAGCGGCTCCTACAATGAGCAGTTCTTC.

There are many counts of this clonotype. The chain carries TRBV2 and TRBJ2-7; D is possibly TRBD1 or TRBD2 (5 bases each). CDR3 size: 14 residues. V was cut by 4 bases and J by 0 bases, with 10 bases left in between. The germline gives CDR1 SNHLY, CDR2 FYNNEI. The CDR3, as DNA: TGTGCCAGCAGTGTTGGGACGCACTCCTACGAGCAGTACTTC. Its protein is CASSVGTHSYEQYF.